The clone carrying this TCR beta chain has just a few counts. Its specificity is not known. TCRdb redid the calling of the RT-PCR reads with MiXCR, one entry per CDR3 protein. Of 600,000 to 850,000 distinct CDR3 sequences listed, 11% to 15% were seen once; the top ten hold less than 9%. The CDR3 has 16 residues. With V trimmed by 0 bases and J by 5 bases, 7 bases remained unmatched. The germline gives CDR1 LNHNV, CDR2 YYDKDF (reference sequence). This sample is part of a study of response to subunit inactivated influenza vaccine. Study-level results: T cells newly recruited by each seasonal influenza vaccination are few, the authors suggested.

The TCR was taken from a man aged 45-60 years who received an inactivated influenza vaccine. This chain links TRBV15 with TRBJ2-5, with 9 bases that match TRBD1. The material sequenced was PBMCs from blood, taken 14 days before vaccination. Here the CDR3 reads CATSRDQGQGRETQYF. The DNA of the CDR3 is TGTGCCACCAGCAGAGATCAGGGACAGGGTAGGGAGACCCAGTACTTC.